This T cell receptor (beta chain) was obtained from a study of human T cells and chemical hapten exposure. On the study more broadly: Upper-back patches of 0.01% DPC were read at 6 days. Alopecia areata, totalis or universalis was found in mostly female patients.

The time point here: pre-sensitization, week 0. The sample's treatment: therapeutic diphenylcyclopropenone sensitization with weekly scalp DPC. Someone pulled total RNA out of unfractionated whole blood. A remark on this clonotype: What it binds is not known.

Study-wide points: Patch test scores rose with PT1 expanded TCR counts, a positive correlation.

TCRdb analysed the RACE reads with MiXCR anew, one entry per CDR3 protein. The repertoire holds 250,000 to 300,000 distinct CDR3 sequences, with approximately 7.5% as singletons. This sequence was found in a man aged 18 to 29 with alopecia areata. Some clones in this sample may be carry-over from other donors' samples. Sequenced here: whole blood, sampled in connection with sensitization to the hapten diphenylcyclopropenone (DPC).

This chain's CDR3 is CASSQLNYEQYF. DNA of the CDR3: TGTGCCAGCAGCCAACTAAACTACGAGCAGTACTTC. The rearrangement joins TRBV5-5 to TRBJ2-7, with D hard to call. Germline CDR1 reads SGHKS; CDR2 reads YYEKEE (reference sequence). The CDR3 length is 12 residues. Deletions cut 4 bases from V and 3 bases from J, with 8 bases between.